These T cell receptor beta chains were read from a single sample in a study of regulatory T cells in long-lasting Graves disease. TCRdb called the multiplex PCR reads again in MiXCR, with one record for every CDR3 protein. Found here are almost 450,000 distinct CDR3 sequences, about 16% of them singletons; the top ten hold 9.5% to 12%. Another study also made use of these data, one on T cells in Graves' hyperthyroidism and ophthalmopathy.

Sample: peripheral blood mononuclear cells (PBMCs), taken at new diagnosis, from a patient treated with antithyroid drugs. Every receptor here comes from a woman aged 30 to 39 with Graves disease. CDR3s include the opening cysteine and the closing phenylalanine or tryptophan. D genes are given only for firm matches. For some rows the clone size is stated as once, few or many, or as a class when expanded; others skip it.

V,J,D,size,CDR3,DNA
TRBV28,TRBJ1-4,TRBD1,many,CASTQGGTGNEKLFF,TGTGCCAGCACTCAGGGCGGGACAGGGAATGAAAAACTGTTTTTT
TRBV3-1,TRBJ2-1,NA,many,CASSQDITTYNEQFF,TGTGCCAGCAGCCAAGATATTACAACATACAATGAGCAGTTCTTC
TRBV28,TRBJ2-5,NA,many,CASSVGVLETQYF,TGTGCCAGCAGTGTTGGGGTCCTGGAGACCCAGTACTTC
TRBV11-2,TRBJ2-7,NA,many,CASRDGAYEQYF,TGTGCCAGCAGGGATGGGGCTTACGAGCAGTACTTC
TRBV6-5,TRBJ2-1,TRBD2,NA,CASSYSSGGGSYNEQFF,TGTGCCAGCAGTTACTCGAGCGGGGGCGGCTCCTACAATGAGCAGTTCTTC
TRBV10-3,TRBJ2-1,NA,many,CAISEIVEQFF,TGTGCCATCAGTGAAATTGTCGAGCAGTTCTTC
TRBV29-1,TRBJ2-1,NA,many,CSVTPRSSYNEQFF,TGCAGCGTGACTCCCCGGAGCTCCTACAATGAGCAGTTCTTC
TRBV6-2/TRBV6-3,TRBJ2-1,NA,many,CASSGSGSLDEQFF,TGTGCCAGCAGTGGGTCCGGGAGTTTGGATGAGCAGTTCTTC
TRBV20-1,TRBJ2-3,TRBD2,few,CSARVRTRRARTDTQYF,TGCAGTGCTAGAGTAAGGACTAGAAGAGCCCGCACAGATACGCAGTATTTT
TRBV18,TRBJ1-5,NA,many,CASSPLGDQPQHF,TGTGCCAGCTCACCACTGGGGGATCAACCCCAGCATTTT
TRBV12-3/TRBV12-4,TRBJ1-5,NA,many,CASSPQSSNQPQHF,TGTGCCAGCAGTCCCCAGAGTAGCAATCAGCCCCAGCATTTT
TRBV24-1,TRBJ2-1,NA,many,CATSESGSHNEQFF,TGTGCCACCAGTGAGTCGGGGTCGCACAATGAGCAGTTCTTC
TRBV20-1,TRBJ2-7,TRBD2,many,CSATKTSAYSYEQYF,TGCAGTGCTACCAAGACTAGCGCCTACTCCTACGAGCAGTACTTC
TRBV18,TRBJ2-7,TRBD2,many,CASSSGLAGGVYEQYF,TGTGCCAGCTCTTCGGGACTAGCGGGAGGAGTTTACGAGCAGTACTTC
TRBV4-1,TRBJ2-5,TRBD1,NA,CASSQSDGTGQETQYF,TGCGCCAGCAGCCAAAGTGACGGGACAGGACAAGAGACCCAGTACTTC
TRBV19,TRBJ2-4,NA,NA,CASRPEAYKNIQYF,TGTGCCAGTAGGCCAGAGGCTTACAAAAACATTCAGTACTTC
TRBV9,TRBJ2-3,NA,many,CASSVGLAMDTQYF,TGTGCCAGCAGCGTAGGGCTAGCGATGGATACGCAGTATTTT
TRBV20-1,TRBJ1-2,NA,many,CSAEGLANYGYTF,TGCAGTGCCGAGGGCCTTGCTAACTATGGCTACACCTTC
TRBV28,TRBJ2-2,TRBD1,NA,CASSIGQGVTGELFF,TGTGCCAGCAGCATCGGACAGGGGGTAACCGGGGAGCTGTTTTTT
TRBV5-1,TRBJ2-3,NA,many,CASSFTGLADTQYF,TGCGCCAGCAGCTTTACAGGTTTGGCAGATACGCAGTATTTT
TRBV7-9,TRBJ2-3,TRBD2,many,CASSLAWTSGPTDTQYF,TGTGCCAGCAGCTTAGCCTGGACTAGCGGGCCCACGGATACGCAGTATTTT
TRBV5-1,TRBJ2-2,NA,many,CASRMRNTGELFF,TGCGCCAGCAGGATGAGGAACACCGGGGAGCTGTTTTTT
TRBV9,TRBJ1-3,TRBD1,NA,CASSAAGTASGNTIYF,TGTGCCAGCAGCGCCGCCGGGACAGCCTCTGGAAACACCATATATTTT
TRBV30,TRBJ1-5,NA,many,CAWSGFSNQPQHF,TGTGCCTGGTCCGGGTTCAGCAATCAGCCCCAGCATTTT
TRBV27,TRBJ2-2,NA,once,CASSLRRSNTRELFF,TGTGCCAGTTCCCTCCGGCGTTCGAACACCAGGGAGCTGTTTTTT
TRBV12-3/TRBV12-4,TRBJ2-7,NA,many,CASSPRTDSSYEQYF,TGTGCCAGCAGTCCTCGTACCGACAGCTCCTACGAGCAGTACTTC
TRBV5-1,TRBJ1-4,NA,many,CASSSGQQGSEKLFF,TGCGCCAGCAGCTCCGGACAGCAGGGGAGTGAAAAACTGTTTTTT
TRBV7-9,TRBJ2-1,TRBD2,many,CASSLVDAAGTSGYNEQFF,TGTGCCAGCAGCTTAGTAGACGCGGCCGGGACTAGCGGCTACAATGAGCAGTTCTTC
TRBV20-1,TRBJ2-1,NA,many,CSARALDGSSYNEQFF,TGCAGTGCTAGGGCCCTAGACGGGAGCTCCTACAATGAGCAGTTCTTC
TRBV28,TRBJ2-3,TRBD2,many,CASSPTSGSRVKSTDTQYF,TGTGCCAGCAGTCCGACTAGCGGGAGTCGGGTAAAAAGCACAGATACGCAGTATTTT
TRBV7-9,TRBJ2-1,NA,many,CASSNRDSLSYNEQFF,TGTGCCAGCAGCAACCGGGACTCCCTCTCCTACAATGAGCAGTTCTTC
TRBV24-1,TRBJ1-1,NA,many,CATSDSNTEAFF,TGTGCCACCAGTGATTCGAACACTGAAGCTTTCTTT
TRBV20-1,TRBJ2-3,TRBD2,NA,CSPGRRIMTDTQYF,TGCAGTCCCGGGAGGCGAATCATGACAGATACGCAGTATTTT
TRBV3-1,TRBJ2-7,NA,many,CASSRAGEIEQYF,TGTGCCAGCAGCCGGGCCGGGGAGATCGAGCAGTACTTC
TRBV6-1,TRBJ1-5,TRBD1,once,CASSIDRGTGNQPQHF,TGTGCCAGCAGTATAGACAGGGGAACGGGCAATCAGCCCCAGCATTTT
TRBV6-2/TRBV6-3,TRBJ1-5,NA,many,CASSPAGHQPQHF,TGTGCCAGCAGTCCGGCAGGGCATCAGCCCCAGCATTTT
TRBV6-2/TRBV6-3,TRBJ2-1,NA,many,CASSRPNEQFF,TGTGCCAGCAGTCGACCCAATGAGCAGTTCTTC
TRBV29-1,TRBJ2-1,TRBD2,few,CSVIEFSGSTHEQFF,TGCAGCGTTATCGAGTTTAGCGGGAGTACGCATGAGCAGTTCTTC
TRBV7-2,TRBJ2-7,TRBD1,many,CASSLADRDPYEQYF,TGTGCCAGCAGCTTAGCGGACAGGGACCCCTACGAGCAGTACTTC
TRBV6-5,TRBJ1-2,NA,many,CASSYRARNYGYTF,TGTGCCAGCAGTTACCGTGCGAGAAACTATGGCTACACCTTC
TRBV27,TRBJ1-2,NA,few,CASSLTGQSYGYTF,TGTGCCAGCAGCCTTACCGGACAGTCCTATGGCTACACCTTC
TRBV7-6,TRBJ1-1,NA,many,CASSLRGSELNTEAFF,TGTGCCAGCAGCTTACGAGGGTCCGAGCTGAACACTGAAGCTTTCTTT
TRBV29-1,TRBJ2-1,NA,few,CSVGTGEMFF,TGCAGCGTCGGGACCGGGGAGATGTTCTTC
TRBV10-3,TRBJ2-5,TRBD2,NA,CAIRGTSGGQETQYF,TGTGCCATCAGAGGGACTAGCGGGGGACAAGAGACCCAGTACTTC
TRBV25-1,TRBJ2-5,NA,NA,CASSVSVRETQYF,TGTGCCAGCAGTGTATCAGTCAGAGAGACCCAGTACTTC
TRBV30,TRBJ1-5,NA,many,CAWSGGEFNQPQHF,TGTGCCTGGTCTGGAGGGGAGTTCAATCAGCCCCAGCATTTT
TRBV27,TRBJ2-3,TRBD2,many,CASNAGTSFTDTQYF,TGTGCCAGCAACGCCGGGACTAGCTTCACAGATACGCAGTATTTT
TRBV20-1,TRBJ2-5,NA,many,CSAYRSIGETQYF,TGCAGTGCCTACAGGAGTATCGGGGAGACCCAGTACTTC
TRBV14,TRBJ2-1,TRBD2,few,CASSHRLAGGNYNEQFF,TGTGCCAGCAGCCACAGACTAGCGGGAGGTAACTACAATGAGCAGTTCTTC
TRBV6-4,TRBJ2-1,TRBD2,many,CASSYPTSGRAHGEQFF,TGTGCCAGCAGTTACCCCACTAGCGGGAGGGCCCATGGTGAGCAGTTCTTC
TRBV29-1,TRBJ2-7,NA,many,CSVAEGYEQYF,TGCAGCGTTGCAGAGGGCTACGAGCAGTACTTC
TRBV5-5,TRBJ2-3,TRBD2,few,CASSLGGLAGKHDTQYF,TGTGCCAGCAGCTTGGGAGGACTAGCGGGAAAGCACGATACGCAGTATTTT
TRBV20-1,TRBJ2-2,TRBD1,few,CSASRTGYTGELFF,TGCAGTGCTAGCCGGACAGGTTACACCGGGGAGCTGTTTTTT
TRBV7-9,TRBJ2-6,NA,few,CASSLVLVQGTGANVLTF,TGTGCCAGCAGCTTAGTACTTGTACAGGGTACTGGGGCCAACGTCCTGACTTTC
TRBV12-3/TRBV12-4,TRBJ2-2,NA,many,CASSSVGELFF,TGTGCCAGCAGTTCCGTCGGGGAGCTGTTTTTT